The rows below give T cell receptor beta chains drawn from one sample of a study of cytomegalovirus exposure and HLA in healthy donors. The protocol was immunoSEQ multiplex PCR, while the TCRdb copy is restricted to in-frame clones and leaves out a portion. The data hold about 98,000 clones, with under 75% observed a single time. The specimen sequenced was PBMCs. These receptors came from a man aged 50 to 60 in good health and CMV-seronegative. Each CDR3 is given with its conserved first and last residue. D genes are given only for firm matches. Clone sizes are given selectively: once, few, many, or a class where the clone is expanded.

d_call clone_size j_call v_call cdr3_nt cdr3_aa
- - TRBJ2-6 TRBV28 TGTGCCAGCAGTAGCTGGGCCAACGTCCTGACTTTC CASSSWANVLTF
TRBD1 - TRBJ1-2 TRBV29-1 TGCAGCGTTGCCGGACAGGGAGAGAGCTATGGCTACACCTTC CSVAGQGESYGYTF
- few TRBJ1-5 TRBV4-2 TGTGCCAGCAGCCAAGGGCTTGAAAATCAGCCCCAGCATTTT CASSQGLENQPQHF
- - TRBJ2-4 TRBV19 TGTGCCAGTAGTTCATCAGACACGAGCATTCAGTACTTC CASSSSDTSIQYF
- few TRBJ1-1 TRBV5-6 TGTGCCAGCAGCCGAGGCCGTTGGAGTGAAGCTTTCTTT CASSRGRWSEAFF
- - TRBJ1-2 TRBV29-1 TGCAGCGCCGCGGGCCAGAGTAACTATGGCTACACCTTC CSAAGQSNYGYTF
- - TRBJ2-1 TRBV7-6 TGTGCCAGCAGCTTACTCAAACAGGGAAAGCAGTTCTTC CASSLLKQGKQFF
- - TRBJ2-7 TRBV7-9 TGTGCCAGCATCGGGGAGTCCTACGAGCAGTACTTC CASIGESYEQYF
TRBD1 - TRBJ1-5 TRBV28 TGTGCCAGCAGGGGGACAGCGAACAATCAGCCCCAGCATTTT CASRGTANNQPQHF
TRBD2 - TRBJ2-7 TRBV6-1 TGTGCCAGCAGTGAAGCACTAGCGGGCTCCTACGAGCAGTACTTC CASSEALAGSYEQYF
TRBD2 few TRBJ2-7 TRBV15 TGTGCCACCAGCAGAGGAAGGACGAGCGGGGGGGCCTCCTACGAGCAGTACTTC CATSRGRTSGGASYEQYF
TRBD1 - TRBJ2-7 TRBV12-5 TGTGCTAGTGCCCCCCCCTCGGGACAGGGCTCCTACGAGCAGTACTTC CASAPPSGQGSYEQYF
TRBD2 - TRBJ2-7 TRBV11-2 TGTGCCAGCAGCTTAGACGGACTAGCGGGGCTAGTTTTAGGTCGGTACTTC CASSLDGLAGLVLGRYF
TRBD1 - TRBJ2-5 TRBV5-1 TGCGCCAGCAGCTTGGGGACCGGGACAGGAGAGACCCAGTACTTC CASSLGTGTGETQYF
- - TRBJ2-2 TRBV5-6 TGTGCCAGCAGCTCTACAGTTTTGGGCGGGGAGCTGTTTTTT CASSSTVLGGELFF
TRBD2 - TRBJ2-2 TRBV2 TGTGCCAGCGAGTTGGCGGGGGTATCGACGGACACCGGGGAGCTGTTTTTT CASELAGVSTDTGELFF
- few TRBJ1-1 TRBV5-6 TGTGCCAGCAGCTTAAGTCAGCGGGAAGCTTTCTTT CASSLSQREAFF
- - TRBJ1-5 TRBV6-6 TGTGCCAGCAGTTACTCGAAGGTCAGGTACAATCAGCCCCAGCATTTT CASSYSKVRYNQPQHF
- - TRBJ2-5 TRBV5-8 TGTGCCAGCAGCCCCCGGCAGGGGCTCCTGGTTGAGCAGTACTTC CASSPRQGLLVEQYF
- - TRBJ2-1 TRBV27 TGTGCCAGCAGTCCCTGGACTCAGGACAATGAGCAGTTCTTC CASSPWTQDNEQFF
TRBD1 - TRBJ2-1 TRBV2 TGTGCCAGCAGGACGGGACAGGGTCCATACAATGAGCAGTTCTTC CASRTGQGPYNEQFF
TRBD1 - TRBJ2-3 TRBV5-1 TGCGCCAGCAGCGAGGACAGGGTCACAGATACGCAGTATTTT CASSEDRVTDTQYF
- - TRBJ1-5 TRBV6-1 TGTGCCAGCAGTGAAATCTCAGCAGGTCTAGGACAGACGGCATTAAGCAATCAGCCCCAGCATTTT CASSEISAGLGQTALSNQPQHF
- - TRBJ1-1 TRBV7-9 TGTTCCAGCAGCGACGACAGATGGGGACAAACTGAAGCTTTCTTT CSSSDDRWGQTEAFF
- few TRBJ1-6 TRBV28 TGTGCCAGCAGTTCCAGCCAGGTAGATAATTCACCCCTCCACTTT CASSSSQVDNSPLHF
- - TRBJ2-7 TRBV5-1 TGCGCCAGCAGCTTGACAGGTAGCTCCTACGAGCAGTACTTC CASSLTGSSYEQYF
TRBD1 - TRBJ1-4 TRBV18 TGTGCCAGCTCACCACGGACAGGAACTAATGAAAAACTGTTTTTT CASSPRTGTNEKLFF
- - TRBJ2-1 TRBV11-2 TGTGCCAGCAGCTTAGATGCGATCTACAATGAGCAGTTCTTC CASSLDAIYNEQFF
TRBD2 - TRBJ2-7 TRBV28 TGTGCCAGCAGCAGATACGGACTAGTGGGTTACGAGCAGTACTTC CASSRYGLVGYEQYF
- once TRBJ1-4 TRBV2 TGTGCCAGCAGGGGGGGGACAAGGGGGGTCCTTGGGAATGAAAAACTGTTTTTT CASRGGTRGVLGNEKLFF
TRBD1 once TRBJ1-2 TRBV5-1 TGCGCCAGCAGCTTGGGAGACAGGGGCCGAAACTATGGCTACACCTTC CASSLGDRGRNYGYTF
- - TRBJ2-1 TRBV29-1 TGCAGCGTCTACCTCGGGGGTGGACAGTTCTTC CSVYLGGGQFF
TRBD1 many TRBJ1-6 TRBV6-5 TGTGCCAGCAGTTCCGGGACAGGGGGTTATTCACCCCTCCACTTT CASSSGTGGYSPLHF
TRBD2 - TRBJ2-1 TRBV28 TGTGCCAGCAGTTTTAGTAGCGGGAGTTACAATGAGCAGTTCTTC CASSFSSGSYNEQFF
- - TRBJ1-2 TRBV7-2 TGTGCCAGCAGCTTGGACAGCGTTACTAACTATGGCTACACCTTC CASSLDSVTNYGYTF
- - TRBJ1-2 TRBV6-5 TGTGCCAGCAGTTACGGCTCAGGGAACTATGGCTACACCTTC CASSYGSGNYGYTF
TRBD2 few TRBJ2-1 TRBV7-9 TGTGCCAGCAGCCCCCCGCTTCGACTAGCACCCTACAATGAGCAGTTCTTC CASSPPLRLAPYNEQFF
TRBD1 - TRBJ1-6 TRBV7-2 TGTGCCAGCAGCACCTTAGGGGACAGGGGGAATTCACCCCTCCACTTT CASSTLGDRGNSPLHF
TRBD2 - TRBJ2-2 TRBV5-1 TGCGCCAGCAGCTTGCAAGCGGGAGCGAACACCGGGGAGCTGTTTTTT CASSLQAGANTGELFF
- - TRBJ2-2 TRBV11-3 TGTGCCAGCAGCCGGACCGGGGAGCTGTTTTTT CASSRTGELFF
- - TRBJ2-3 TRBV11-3 TGTGCCAGCAGCCAACAGGGAACTGATACGCAGTATTTT CASSQQGTDTQYF
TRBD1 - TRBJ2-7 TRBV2 TGTGCCAGCAGTGACAGGGACAGGGTTTACGAGCAGTACTTC CASSDRDRVYEQYF
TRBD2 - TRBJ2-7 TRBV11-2 TGTGCCAGCAGCCCCAGTAGCGGGAGTGGCTCCTACGAGCAGTACTTC CASSPSSGSGSYEQYF
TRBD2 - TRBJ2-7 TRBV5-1 TGCGCCAGCAGCTTGGCAAGCGGGAGCCCCTACGAGCAGTACTTC CASSLASGSPYEQYF
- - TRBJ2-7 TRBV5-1 TGCGCCAGCAGCTTCAGGGGTGAATACAACGAGCAGTACTTC CASSFRGEYNEQYF